What follows describes a single T cell receptor beta chain. Recruitment covered under 25 US areas and drew participants whose ages spanned about 18 to 100 years. Participants reported their clinical history, and cohort assignment relied on those reports. These data come from a study of blood T cell repertoires in COVID-19. Study as a whole: Material from acute and convalescent COVID-19 was sourced from the United States, Italy and Spain.

This CDR3 comprises 15 residues. The germline V gene has CDR1 PRHDT and CDR2 FYEKMQ (reference sequence). Trimming left V 3 bases short and J 6 bases short, with 16 bases between. Some clones are missing from TCRdb's copy, which holds only in-frame ones; the method was immunoSEQ multiplex PCR. The data hold 200,000 to 250,000 clones, with about 84% observed a single time. The sequence was collected from a man between 25 and 39 years old with acute COVID-19. Input material: PBMCs or T cells enriched from blood (not recorded which). The chain joins TRBV13 to TRBJ2-3; D perhaps matches TRBD1 (6 bases). The CDR3, as DNA: TGTGCCAGCAGCTTGGGGACACCTCCACGGGATACGCAGTATTTT. Translating gives CASSLGTPPRDTQYF.